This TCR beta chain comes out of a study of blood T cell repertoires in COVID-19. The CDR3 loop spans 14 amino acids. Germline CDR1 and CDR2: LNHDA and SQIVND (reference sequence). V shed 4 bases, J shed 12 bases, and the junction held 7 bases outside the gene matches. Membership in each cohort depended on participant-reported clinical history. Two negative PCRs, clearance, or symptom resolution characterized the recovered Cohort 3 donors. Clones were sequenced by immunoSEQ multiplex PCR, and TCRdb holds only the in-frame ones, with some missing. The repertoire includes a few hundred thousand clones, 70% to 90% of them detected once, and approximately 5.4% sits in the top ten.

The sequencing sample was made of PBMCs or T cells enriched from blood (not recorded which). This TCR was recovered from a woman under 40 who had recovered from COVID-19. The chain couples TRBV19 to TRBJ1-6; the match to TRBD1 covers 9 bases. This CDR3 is CASSRWDRELPLHF. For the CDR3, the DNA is TGTGCCAGTAGTAGGTGGGACAGGGAGTTACCCCTCCACTTT.